This TCR beta chain was sequenced in a study of blood T cell repertoires in COVID-19 (dated by TCRdb to the early 2020s). In terms of the full investigation: Samples from collaborators originated in the United States, Italy and Spain and spanned both the acute and convalescent phases of COVID-19. The samples were drawn from two sources: the first 160 participants of the ongoing ImmuneRACE study, and fewer than 1,500 subjects contributed by 6 global collaborators. The sample metadata nearly always contained a de-identified subject ID, COVID-19 status, age in years and sex. The material from the prospective study consisted of cDNA or gDNA derived from T cells, B-cell-depleted T cells, or PBMCs. The repertoires were made available in a free public database intended to serve as a resource for research on the immune response to SARS-CoV-2. Subjects who had been exposed to COVID-19, were actively infected with it, or had recovered from it provided the deeply sampled blood TCRbeta repertoires that made up the dataset. Where HLA class I and class II types were available, the types were taken from metadata supplied by the sample provider, not from assay-based typing. General study outcomes and caveats: The amount of clinical and demographic metadata varied by source and participant and was provided uncurated.

TCRbeta CDR3 regions were amplified from genomic DNA using the immunoSEQ Assay, a bias-controlled multiplex PCR. The source study handled its data this way. The number of nucleated cells in each sample was estimated by amplification of reference gene primers within the assay. Sequence reads were collapsed and filtered to measure the absolute abundance of every unique TCRbeta CDR3 rearrangement. For each sample, productive Simpson clonality was calculated by taking the square root of Simpson's diversity index across productive rearrangements. TCRdb provides this immuneACCESS table in a form limited to in-frame rearrangements. Some clones are lacking; in checked studies, under half of them reflect an unresolved V gene, and why the rest are absent is not known. The V and J calls and the clone size are those of that table, but D and trimming were determined from the DNA. The sample includes tens of thousands of clones, with 80% to 95% observed a single time. 0.65% to 0.95% of the sample is taken by the ten largest.

Collaborating institutions collected whole blood in K2EDTA tubes following their own protocols. For TCRbeta analysis, collaborators shipped samples as frozen whole blood, isolated PBMCs, or DNA extracted from either of those sample types. This clone was seen once. The specificity of this receptor is unknown. Base quality data are lacking; no much larger clone is found one base away. The CDR3 contains 15 residues, cysteine and phenylalanine counted. Only the CDR3 DNA is retained, 45 bases long and in frame from the first base. As encoded in the germline V gene, CDR1 is MNHEY while CDR2 is SVGEGT. Trimming costs V 4 bases and J 5 bases, and their ends lie 17 bases apart.

The sequence links TRBV6-2 or TRBV6-3 to TRBJ1-2; a tentative D call is TRBD1 (5 bases match). The sample comprised peripheral blood. The TCR sequence derives from a woman older than 75 with acute or convalescent COVID-19. Read as DNA, the sequence is TGTGCCAGCAGTTCCACGCGGGACCCCGTATATGGCTACACCTTC. The translation is CASSSTRDPVYGYTF.